One and the same sample provided the 15 T cell receptor beta chains below, sequenced in a study of cytomegalovirus exposure and HLA in healthy donors. The primer mix had 60 Vbeta and 13 Jbeta primers. Sequencing was performed with immunoSEQ multiplex PCR; in TCRdb, only in-frame clones are kept and a portion is missing. Of around 110,000 clones in the sample, around 81% were seen once. Sample: PBMCs. Every receptor here comes from a woman aged 25-40 years in good health and CMV-seronegative.

In regard to this clone: Other nucleotide sequences from this sample produce the same CDR3. The chain uses TRBV7-2 and TRBJ2-3; D not resolved. Trimming left V 1 base short and J 1 base short, with 6 bases between. The CDR3 loop spans 14 amino acids. The germline V gene has CDR1 SGHTA and CDR2 FQGNSA. The CDR3 loop reads CASSLGQGTDTQYF. As DNA, the CDR3 is TGTGCCAGCAGCTTAGGGCAGGGCACAGATACGCAGTATTTT.

The chain links TRBV7-2 to TRBJ2-7; a weak D match, TRBD1 (5 bases). Germline lookup yields CDR1 SGHTA and CDR2 FQGNSA. This CDR3 is 15 amino acids long. Trimming shortened V by 1 base and J by 2 bases, and 12 bases separated the two germline ends. Written as DNA, the CDR3 is TGTGCCAGCAGCTTAGAACCAGGGCCCACCTACGAGCAGTACTTC. This sequence encodes CASSLEPGPTYEQYF.

The chain has TRBV5-1 and TRBJ2-1, with 10 bases fitting TRBD1. The CDR3 loop spans 15 amino acids. Trimming cost V 4 bases and J 2 bases; bases outside gene matches: 3. Germline V CDR1 and CDR2: SGHRS, YFSETQ. In nucleotides, the CDR3 is TGCGCCAGCAGCGGGACAGGGGCGGCCTACAATGAGCAGTTCTTC. This codes for CASSGTGAAYNEQFF. Together with reference TRBV5-1 and TRBJ2-1, the CDR3 gives the full variable domain: KAGVTQTPRYLIKTRGQQVTLSCSPISGHRSVSWYQQTPGQGLQFLFEYFSETQRNKGNFPGRFSGRQFSNSRSEMNVSTLELGDSALYLCASSGTGAAYNEQFFGPGTRLTVL.

For this clone: The junction and the germline gene differ at one end; a read error may be behind it. The chain joins TRBV7-9 to TRBJ2-5; weak D call: TRBD2 (7 bases). This CDR3 is 15 amino acids long. In germline, CDR1 is SEHNR, CDR2 FQNEAQ (reference sequence). In DNA form, the CDR3 reads TGTTCCAGCAGTCGGGGCGGGGGCCCCCAAGAGACCCAGTACTTC. This encodes CSSSRGGGPQETQYF. The full variable domain, its missing parts supplied by reference TRBV7-9 and TRBJ2-5, is DTGVSQNPRHKITKRGQNVTFRCDPISEHNRLYWYRQTLGQGPEFLTYFQNEAQLEKSRLLSDRFSAERPKGSFSTLEIQRTEQGDSAMYLCSSSRGGGPQETQYFGPGTRLLVL.

This chain connects TRBV6-5 to TRBJ2-1, with TRBD2 matching over 10 bases. CDR3 size: 15 residues. Germline CDR1 MNHEY, CDR2 SVGAGI. The J segment lost 8 bases and the V segment lost 3 bases, leaving 7 bases of the junction unmatched. The CDR3 DNA reads TGTGCCAGCAGTTATGAGGCTAGCGGGGGCGATGAGCAGTTCTTC. Translating gives CASSYEASGGDEQFF.

V is TRBV19 and J is TRBJ1-5; possible D gene TRBD1, 5 bases. V lost 8 bases, J lost 6 bases, and 17 bases lay in between. Germline V gene lookup returns CDR1 LNHDA and CDR2 SQIVND (reference sequence). This CDR3 spans 14 amino acids. The CDR3 reads CASDDRIASQPQHF. In nucleotides, the CDR3 is TGTGCCAGTGATGACAGAATTGCATCTCAGCCCCAGCATTTT.

The rearrangement uses TRBV4-1 and TRBJ2-3; a possible D gene is TRBD1 (5 bases). The V end was cut by 0 bases, the J end by 2 bases, with 6 bases between. The CDR3 extends over 14 amino acids. Germline values: CDR1 MGHRA, CDR2 YSYEKL. The CDR3 loop reads CASSQETATDTQYF. CDR3 bases: TGCGCCAGCAGCCAAGAGACAGCCACAGATACGCAGTATTTT.

This chain uses TRBV28 with TRBJ1-4, with TRBD1 matching 8 bases. Germline-derived CDR1 and CDR2 are MDHEN and SYDVKM. V trimming: 5 bases; J trimming: 0 bases; junction bases outside the gene matches: 2. This CDR3 has 15 residues. The CDR3, as DNA: TGTGCCAGCAGTCCGGGACAGGCAACTAATGAAAAACTGTTTTTT. Translation: CASSPGQATNEKLFF.

This chain links TRBV5-4 with TRBJ2-1, with D perhaps TRBD2 (6 bases). V gave up 3 bases and J gave up 3 bases, with 16 bases separating them. The CDR3 extends over 16 amino acids. Germline V gene data show CDR1 as SGHNT and CDR2 as YYREEE (reference sequence). DNA for the CDR3: TGTGCCAGCAGCTCTGACGGGAGTTCAGGCTACAATGAGCAGTTCTTC. As protein: CASSSDGSSGYNEQFF.

The rearrangement links TRBV6-5 to TRBJ1-3; no clear D. The germline CDR1 and CDR2 sequences are MNHEY and SVGAGI. The CDR3 consists of 15 residues. V lost 2 bases to trimming and J lost 0 bases, with 8 bases between them. The CDR3 bases are TGTGCCAGCAGTTACCGACGGGGCTCTGGAAACACCATATATTTT. The encoded protein is CASSYRRGSGNTIYF.

The chain has TRBV23-1 and TRBJ1-5; 8 nucleotides agree with TRBD1. TRBV23-1 is sorted into the ORF group, with uncertain function. Trimming removed 8 bases from V and 3 bases from J; junction bases left unmatched: 9. The CDR3 contains 15 residues. The CDR3 region is CASHRTGRDNQPQHF. CDR3 nucleotides: TGCGCCAGCCATCGGACAGGGAGAGACAATCAGCCCCAGCATTTT.

V and J are TRBV6-6 and TRBJ1-5; the match to TRBD1 covers 8 bases. The CDR3 covers 15 residues. V lost 2 bases and J lost 6; bases outside the gene matches: 6. Germline V gene data show CDR1 as MNHNY and CDR2 as SVGAGI (reference sequence). CDR3 sequence reads: CASSYPTGGSQPQHF. CDR3 DNA sequence: TGTGCCAGCAGTTACCCCACAGGGGGTAGTCAGCCCCAGCATTTT.

This clone was observed once. The genes are TRBV7-9 and TRBJ1-1; no firm D call. Germline V gives CDR1 SEHNR, CDR2 FQNEAQ (reference sequence). V dropped 8 bases and J dropped 0 bases, with 10 bases sitting between them. The CDR3 sequence is 13 residues long. CDR3 amino acids: CASVTVMNTEAFF. As DNA, the CDR3 is TGTGCCAGCGTCACAGTCATGAACACTGAAGCTTTCTTT.

V and J are TRBV7-9 and TRBJ1-3, with 10 bases aligning to TRBD1. Germline V gene lookup returns CDR1 SEHNR and CDR2 FQNEAQ (reference sequence). The CDR3 is 17 residues long. The V gene end was trimmed by 5 bases and the J gene end by 4 bases; junction bases not matched to a gene: 11. CDR3 loop: CASSANLGTGEGNTIYF. CDR3 bases: TGTGCCAGCAGCGCAAACTTGGGGACAGGGGAAGGAAACACCATATATTTT.

This rearrangement joins TRBV23-1 to TRBJ2-1; the match to TRBD1 covers 8 bases. TRBV23-1 is classed as an ORF, of uncertain function. The V and J ends lost 2 bases and 8 bases, in that order; junction bases with no gene match: 8. CDR3 length equals 15 residues. The DNA for the CDR3 is TGCGCCAGCAGTCAACCGTCGAGACAGGGGCATGAGCAGTTCTTC. Translation gives CASSQPSRQGHEQFF.